This T cell receptor (beta chain) was observed in a study of post-analysis software for immune sequencing data. As for the study in general: As for disease course, relapsing-remitting, secondary progressive and progressive-relapsing multiple sclerosis were all included. Broader study findings: A few TRBV segments (TRBV5-6, TRBV5-1 and TRBV20-1 among them) occurred more frequently in patients than in controls. Samples prepared in the same batch strongly co-clustered by F measure. Controls had significantly higher normalized Chao1 diversity than multiple sclerosis patients.

This clonotype was detected a few times. The antigen is not known. Carried by the TCR beta cDNA libraries were unique molecular identifiers. About 500,000 cDNA molecules were obtained per 1 to 10 million input T cells. One entry per CDR3 protein, called by TCRdb with MiXCR from the PCR reads. The sample carries about 770,000 distinct CDR3 sequences, under 60% recorded once. CDR3 length equals 14 residues. CDR1 SGHDN and CDR2 FVKESK come from the germline V gene. V lost 1 base and J lost 11; bases outside the gene matches: 5. Sequenced material: blood. This clonotype was sampled from a girl aged 5 to 17 with multiple sclerosis. V and J are TRBV14 and TRBJ2-1; 10 bases align to TRBD2. The CDR3 reads CASSQGSTSGKQFF. The CDR3 bases are TGTGCCAGCAGCCAAGGCTCTACTAGCGGGAAGCAGTTCTTC.